These 4 T cell receptor beta chains share one sample of origin, sequenced in a study of cytomegalovirus exposure and HLA in healthy donors. Clones were sequenced by immunoSEQ multiplex PCR, and TCRdb holds only the in-frame ones, with some missing. Here the sample spans approximately 230,000 clones, 87% being singletons. The specimen was PBMCs. The receptors shown here come from a man aged 18 to 29 in good health and CMV-seropositive.

The table lists this clone with a few counts. J is TRBJ1-2 and V is TRBV29-1; the D gene is possibly TRBD1 (6 bases). V shed 6 bases and J shed 1 base, with 12 bases lying between them. Germline V CDR1 and CDR2: SQVTM, ANQGSEA. There are 13 residues in the CDR3. This CDR3 reads CSVSRTVNYGYTF. The CDR3 DNA sequence: TGCAGCGTAAGTCGGACAGTTAACTATGGCTACACCTTC.

The chain employs TRBV7-6 and TRBJ2-7; no clear D. The CDR3 extends over 13 amino acids. The V end was cut by 5 bases, the J end by 0 bases, with 8 bases between. Germline lookup yields CDR1 SGHVS and CDR2 FNYEAQ. Here the CDR3 DNA reads TGTGCCAGCAGCGGGGAAAGCTCCTACGAGCAGTACTTC. As protein: CASSGESSYEQYF.

The rearrangement uses TRBV27 and TRBJ2-7; D uncertain. V was cut by 0 bases and J by 2 bases, with 8 bases left in between. The CDR3 has 14 amino acids. CDR1 is MNHEY and CDR2 is SMNVEV in the germline V gene (reference sequence). The CDR3 sequence: CASSLSGIAYEQYF. DNA for the CDR3: TGTGCCAGCAGTTTATCAGGGATAGCCTACGAGCAGTACTTC.

The V and J genes are TRBV5-1 and TRBJ1-4; D is ambiguous. The germline V and J ends were trimmed by 7 bases and 5 bases, with 18 bases remaining between them. Germline CDR1 reads SGHRS; CDR2 reads YFSETQ. The length of the CDR3 is 15 residues. The CDR3 coding sequence is TGCGCCAGCCGAACCCACGGGCAGGCAAATGAAAAACTGTTTTTT. Its translation: CASRTHGQANEKLFF.